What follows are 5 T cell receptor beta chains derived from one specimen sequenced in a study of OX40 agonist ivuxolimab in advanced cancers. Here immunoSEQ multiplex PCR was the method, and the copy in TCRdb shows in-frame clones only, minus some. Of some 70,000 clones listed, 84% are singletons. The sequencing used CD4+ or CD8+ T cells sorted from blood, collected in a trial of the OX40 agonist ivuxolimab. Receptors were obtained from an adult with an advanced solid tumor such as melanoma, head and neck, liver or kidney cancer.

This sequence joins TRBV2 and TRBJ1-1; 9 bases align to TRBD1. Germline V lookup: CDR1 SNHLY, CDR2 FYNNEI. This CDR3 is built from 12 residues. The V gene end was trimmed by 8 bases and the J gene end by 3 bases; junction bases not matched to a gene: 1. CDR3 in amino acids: CASRDRDTEAFF. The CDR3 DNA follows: TGTGCCAGCCGGGACAGGGACACTGAAGCTTTCTTT.

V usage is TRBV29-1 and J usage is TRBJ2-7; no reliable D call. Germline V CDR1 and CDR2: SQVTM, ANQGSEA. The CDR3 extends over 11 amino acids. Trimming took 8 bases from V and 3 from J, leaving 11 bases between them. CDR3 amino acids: CSNCGVYEQYF. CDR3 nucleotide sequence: TGCAGCAATTGTGGCGTCTACGAGCAGTACTTC.

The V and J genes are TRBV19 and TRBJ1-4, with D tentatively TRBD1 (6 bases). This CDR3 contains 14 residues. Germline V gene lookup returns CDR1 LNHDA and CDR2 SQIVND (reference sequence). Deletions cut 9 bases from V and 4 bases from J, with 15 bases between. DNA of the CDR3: TGTGCCAGCACGATAGGGACAAGTAATGAAAAACTGTTTTTT. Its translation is CASTIGTSNEKLFF.

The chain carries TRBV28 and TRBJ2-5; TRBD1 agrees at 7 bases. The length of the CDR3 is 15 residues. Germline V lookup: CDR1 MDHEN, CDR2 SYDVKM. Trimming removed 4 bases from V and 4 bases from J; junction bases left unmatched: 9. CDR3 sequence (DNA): TGTGCCAGCAGTTCCTCCGGGACAGCCAGAGAGACCCAGTACTTC. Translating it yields CASSSSGTARETQYF.

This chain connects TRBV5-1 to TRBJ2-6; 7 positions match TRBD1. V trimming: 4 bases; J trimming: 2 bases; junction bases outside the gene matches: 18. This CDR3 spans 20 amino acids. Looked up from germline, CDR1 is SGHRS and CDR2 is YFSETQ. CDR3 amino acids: CASSVSPGQVISPGANVLTF. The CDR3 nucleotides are TGCGCCAGCAGCGTAAGCCCCGGACAGGTCATCTCCCCTGGGGCCAACGTCCTGACTTTC.